A single sample is the source of the 10 T cell receptor beta chains below, sequenced in a study of blood T cell repertoires in COVID-19. Some clones are missing from TCRdb's copy, which holds only in-frame ones; the method was immunoSEQ multiplex PCR. The repertoire consists of roughly 410,000 clones, with 87% occurring once and the leading ten covering roughly 2%. Sample: peripheral blood. The receptors originated from a woman aged 55-70 years with COVID-19, enrolled during active disease.

This clone has just one count. The junction does not match germline at one end; this may be a read error. This chain joins TRBV6-1 and TRBJ1-1; maybe TRBD1 (5 bases). There are 14 residues in the CDR3. Germline V CDR1 and CDR2: MNHNS, SASEGT. The DNA for the CDR3 is TGTGCCAGCAGTGAGTGGGGCGCCGTTATTCAGCTCATCTTT. Translating it yields CASSEWGAVIQLIF.

In its sample, this clone was seen once. The chain couples TRBV15 to TRBJ2-7; weak D call: TRBD1 (5 bases). The CDR3 covers 14 residues. Trimming removed 2 bases at V and 5 bases at J, with 13 bases between. Germline CDR1 reads LNHNV; CDR2 reads YYDKDF (reference sequence). The CDR3 loop reads CATSRLQPRDEQYF. CDR3 nucleotides: TGTGCCACCAGCAGATTACAACCCAGGGACGAGCAGTACTTC.

The chain recombines TRBV9 with TRBJ2-1, with D perhaps matching TRBD1 (5 bases). The CDR3 is 18 amino acids. The germline CDR1 and CDR2 sequences are SGDLS and YYNGEE. Between the trimmed V and J ends, which lost 0 bases and 0 bases, there was a span of 16 bases. The chain's CDR3 is CASSVGIGGASSYNEQFF. DNA of the CDR3: TGTGCCAGCAGCGTAGGGATCGGTGGGGCAAGCTCCTACAATGAGCAGTTCTTC.

This rearrangement joins TRBV23-1 to TRBJ2-5; D unclear. TRBV23-1 is sorted into the ORF group, with uncertain function. Trimming cost V 0 bases and J 2 bases, with 7 bases left between them. This CDR3 comprises 14 residues. The CDR3 loop reads CASSQSKLQETQYF. For the CDR3, the DNA is TGCGCCAGCAGTCAATCGAAACTGCAAGAGACCCAGTACTTC.

The chain couples TRBV28 to TRBJ1-5, with D unclear. This CDR3 comprises 15 residues. Germline CDR1 is MDHEN and CDR2 is SYDVKM. The V and J ends lost 2 bases and 3 bases respectively, with 11 bases between them. CDR3 residues: CASSLGGRYNQPQHF. CDR3 coding DNA: TGTGCCAGCAGTTTAGGCGGTAGGTACAATCAGCCCCAGCATTTT.

In its sample, this clone was seen once. At the DNA level, this CDR3 is encoded by other sequences in the same sample as well. This chain connects TRBV5-1 to TRBJ2-7; TRBD2 matches 9 bases. Trimming at V came to 3 bases and at J to 1 base, leaving 2 bases not matched to a gene. Germline assignment: CDR1 SGHRS and CDR2 YFSETQ. This CDR3 is built from 14 residues. As DNA, the CDR3 is TGCGCCAGCAGCTCAACTAGCGGGTCCTACGAGCAGTACTTC. It is translated as CASSSTSGSYEQYF. The complete variable domain, with remaining parts taken from reference TRBV5-1 and TRBJ2-7, reads KAGVTQTPRYLIKTRGQQVTLSCSPISGHRSVSWYQQTPGQGLQFLFEYFSETQRNKGNFPGRFSGRQFSNSRSEMNVSTLELGDSALYLCASSSTSGSYEQYFGPGTRLTVT.

The rearrangement uses TRBV7-2 and TRBJ2-3; D not resolved. Germline CDR1 SGHTA, CDR2 FQGNSA. This CDR3 is 14 amino acids long. Trimming pared 2 bases from V and 0 bases from J, leaving 6 bases between. As DNA, the CDR3 is TGTGCCAGCAGCTTAATGACTAGCACAGATACGCAGTATTTT. Amino acids: CASSLMTSTDTQYF.

This chain links TRBV7-6 with TRBJ1-6; 9 bases agree with TRBD1. V lost 5 bases, J lost 9 bases, and 8 bases stayed unmatched. The germline CDR1 and CDR2 sequences are SGHVS and FNYEAQ. The CDR3 sequence is 15 residues long. CDR3 bases: TGTGCCAGCAGCGACAGGACAGGGGTAGGTTCACCCCTCCACTTT. It yields the protein CASSDRTGVGSPLHF.

V usage is TRBV11-2 and J usage is TRBJ1-6; D gene ambiguous. Germline CDR1 and CDR2: SGHAT and FQNNGV. Trimming stripped 3 bases from V and 6 bases from J, with 3 bases between. This CDR3 region has 12 residues. This CDR3 reads CASSFRNSPLHF. The CDR3 coding sequence is TGTGCCAGCAGCTTCCGTAATTCACCCCTCCACTTT.

With respect to this clone: The sample contains more than one DNA sequence encoding this CDR3. The gene calls are TRBV29-1 and TRBJ1-1, with D hard to call. This CDR3 is 12 amino acids long. Trimming pared 4 bases from V and 0 bases from J, leaving 6 bases between. Germline V lookup: CDR1 SQVTM, CDR2 ANQGSEA. The chain's CDR3 is CSVGGLNTEAFF. DNA of the CDR3: TGCAGCGTTGGAGGGTTGAACACTGAAGCTTTCTTT.